This T cell receptor (beta chain) was identified during a study of blood T cell repertoires in COVID-19. In the study overall: T cells, B-cell-depleted T cells, or PBMCs supplied cDNA or gDNA.

Authors' processing steps: By means of reference gene primer amplification, nucleated cell counts were estimated. The data were produced by immunoSEQ multiplex PCR, yet TCRdb's version contains in-frame clones alone and is incomplete. Clonal size and the V and J genes are those of that table, whereas D and trimming came from the DNA. This table holds 250,000 to 350,000 clones, 70% to 90% found once. V lost 6 bases and J lost 5; bases outside the gene matches: 4. Germline CDR1 and CDR2: LGHNT and FRNRAP. CDR3 size: 13 residues. The source material was peripheral blood. This sequence originates from a woman aged 55-69 years with acute or convalescent COVID-19. The chain joins TRBV12-5 to TRBJ2-3, with TRBD1 matching over 8 bases. The CDR3 is CASGTGARDTQYF. As DNA, the CDR3 is TGTGCTAGTGGGACAGGGGCTCGAGATACGCAGTATTTT. The complete variable domain, with remaining parts taken from reference TRBV12-5 and TRBJ2-3, reads DARVTQTPRHKVTEMGQEVTMRCQPILGHNTVFWYRQTMMQGLELLAYFRNRAPLDDSGMPKDRFSAEMPDATLATLKIQPSEPRDSAVYFCASGTGARDTQYFGPGTRLTVL.